The 27 T cell receptor beta chains below all came from one sample that was sequenced in a study of cytomegalovirus exposure and HLA in healthy donors. Primers included in the PCR were 60 Vbeta and 13 Jbeta primers. Clones were read by immunoSEQ multiplex PCR, and TCRdb kept only the in-frame ones, dropping some. This table holds around 230,000 clones, about 85% found once. Material for sequencing was PBMCs. These receptors originate from a girl aged 2-10 years in good health and CMV-seronegative.

The rearrangement uses TRBV7-8 and TRBJ2-2, with 10 nucleotides matching TRBD2. CDR3 length: 16 residues. CDR1 and CDR2 from the germline V gene are SGHVS and FQNEAQ. V shed 3 bases, J shed 4 bases, and the junction held 5 bases outside the gene matches. CDR3 protein: CASSFSGRYGTGELFF. In nucleotides, the CDR3 is TGTGCCAGCAGCTTTAGCGGGAGGTACGGCACCGGGGAGCTGTTTTTT.

J is TRBJ1-1 and V is TRBV4-1; 9 bases agree with TRBD1. The germline V gene encodes CDR1 MGHRA and CDR2 YSYEKL. Trimming took 3 bases from V and 1 from J; bases not matched to a gene: 12. This CDR3 has 18 residues. The CDR3 loop is CASSHRTLGQGRNTEAFF. In DNA, the CDR3 is TGCGCCAGCAGCCACCGAACCCTAGGACAGGGGCGGAACACTGAAGCTTTCTTT.

The V call is TRBV5-1, the J call TRBJ2-7; 8 positions match TRBD1. CDR1 SGHRS and CDR2 YFSETQ come from the germline V gene. The CDR3 contains 14 residues. The V and J ends lost 3 bases and 2 bases, in that order; junction bases with no gene match: 4. This CDR3 is CASSWTGSAYEQYF. CDR3 nucleotides: TGCGCCAGCAGCTGGACAGGGAGCGCCTACGAGCAGTACTTC.

The chain employs TRBV2 and TRBJ2-1; 9 positions agree with TRBD2. This CDR3 region has 14 residues. Germline assignment: CDR1 SNHLY and CDR2 FYNNEI. The V and J ends lost 7 bases and 6 bases, in that order; junction bases with no gene match: 7. The CDR3 DNA follows: TGTGCCAGCAACGCGGGGGGGGGAACCAATGAGCAGTTCTTC. It translates to CASNAGGGTNEQFF.

V and J are TRBV7-2 and TRBJ1-1; D remains ambiguous. Trimming took off 3 bases at V and 4 bases at J, with 12 bases between the two ends. The CDR3 has 14 amino acids. Germline V CDR1 and CDR2: SGHTA, FQGNSA. CDR3 sequence (DNA): TGTGCCAGCAGCTTTAGAGGGAGGGCCACTGAAGCTTTCTTT. Its protein product is CASSFRGRATEAFF.

This rearrangement joins TRBV5-1 to TRBJ2-3; tentative D call: TRBD2 (6 bases). V was pared by 4 bases and J by 2 bases, with 17 bases between. Germline CDR1 and CDR2: SGHRS and YFSETQ. The CDR3 is made up of 16 amino acids. Here the CDR3 reads CASSPALAGITDTQYF. The CDR3 nucleotides are TGCGCCAGCAGCCCCGCGCTTGCGGGGATCACAGATACGCAGTATTTT.

The rearrangement links TRBV29-1 to TRBJ2-5; 7 nucleotides line up with TRBD1. Germline loops: CDR1 SQVTM, CDR2 ANQGSEA. This CDR3 comprises 15 residues. V gave up 4 bases and J gave up 2 bases; unmatched junction bases: 10. Here the CDR3 DNA reads TGCAGCGTTGCGATAGGGACAGCGCAACAAGAGACCCAGTACTTC. Translated, it gives CSVAIGTAQQETQYF. The full variable domain, completed using reference TRBV29-1 and TRBJ2-5, is SAVISQKPSRDICQRGTSLTIQCQVDSQVTMMFWYRQQPGQSLTLIATANQGSEATYESGFVIDKFPISRPNLTFSTLTVSNMSPEDSSIYLCSVAIGTAQQETQYFGPGTRLLVL.

J is TRBJ1-4 and V is TRBV7-9; 7 nucleotides line up with TRBD1. The germline V gene has CDR1 SEHNR and CDR2 FQNEAQ (reference sequence). V was pared by 4 bases and J by 7 bases, with 6 bases of the junction left unmatched. The CDR3 is made up of 14 amino acids. As DNA, the CDR3 is TGTGCCAGCAGCTCCGGAAGGACAGGTGAAAAACTGTTTTTT. This codes for CASSSGRTGEKLFF.

In DNA form, the CDR3 reads TGCGCCAGCAGCTTGACAGGGGGCGAGAGCAATGAAAAACTGTTTTTT. Residues: CASSLTGGESNEKLFF. The gene calls are TRBV5-1 and TRBJ1-4, with 9 bases that match TRBD1. Trimming at V came to 1 base and at J to 5 bases, leaving 6 bases not matched to a gene. Germline V lookup: CDR1 SGHRS, CDR2 YFSETQ. The CDR3 has 16 residues.

The V gene is TRBV2, the J gene TRBJ2-2; 7 nucleotides align to TRBD2. Germline V CDR1 and CDR2: SNHLY, FYNNEI. The J segment lost 3 bases and the V segment lost 6 bases, leaving 4 bases of the junction unmatched. This CDR3 has 14 amino acids. The CDR3 reads CASSYLADTGELFF. The CDR3 DNA sequence: TGTGCCAGCAGCTATCTAGCGGACACCGGGGAGCTGTTTTTT.

V usage is TRBV5-5 and J usage is TRBJ2-7, with 7 bases fitting TRBD1. CDR3 length: 13 amino acids. The V gene end was trimmed by 4 bases and the J gene end by 5 bases; junction bases not matched to a gene: 6. The germline CDR1 and CDR2 sequences are SGHKS and YYEKEE (reference sequence). CDR3 sequence reads: CASSPTGIHEQYF. The DNA for the CDR3 is TGTGCCAGCAGCCCGACAGGGATCCACGAGCAGTACTTC.

CDR3 sequence (DNA): TGTGCCACCAGCAGCAAGCAAACTTATAGCAATCAGCCCCAGCATTTT. Translated: CATSSKQTYSNQPQHF. The chain carries TRBV15 and TRBJ1-5; D gene uncertain. CDR1 is LNHNV, CDR2 YYDKDF, per germline (reference sequence). Deletions cut 3 bases from V and 0 bases from J, with 12 bases between. The CDR3 has 16 residues.

The chain joins TRBV25-1 to TRBJ2-5, with a tentative D call TRBD1 (6 bases). The DNA matches TRBJ2-7 better at its end, which makes the J call doubtful. This CDR3 has 12 residues. Germline assignment: CDR1 MGHDK and CDR2 SYGVNS. CDR3 DNA: TGTGCCAGCAGCGACAGGTTGGGCGAGCAGTACTTC. It encodes CASSDRLGEQYF.

This chain connects TRBV7-6 to TRBJ2-5; the D gene is possibly TRBD2 (6 bases). Trimming took 5 bases from V and 4 from J, leaving 17 bases between them. The V gene's germline CDR1 is SGHVS and CDR2 FNYEAQ. This CDR3 contains 15 residues. The CDR3 nucleotides are TGTGCCAGCAGCCCTAGCGTGGGTGTCCGAGAGACCCAGTACTTC. This encodes CASSPSVGVRETQYF.

V usage is TRBV6-5 and J usage is TRBJ1-1, with a tentative D call TRBD1 (5 bases). Looked up from germline, CDR1 is MNHEY and CDR2 is SVGAGI. Trimming left V 6 bases short and J 6 bases short, with 17 bases between. The CDR3 totals 14 residues. The chain's CDR3 is CASSPPGNLAEAFF. In DNA form, the CDR3 reads TGTGCCAGCAGCCCCCCAGGGAACTTAGCTGAAGCTTTCTTT.

The rearrangement uses TRBV11-2 and TRBJ2-2, with D possibly TRBD1 on 5 matching bases. The CDR3 runs to 14 residues. CDR1 and CDR2 from the germline V gene are SGHAT and FQNNGV. Deletions cut 1 base from V and 4 bases from J, with 7 bases between. CDR3 sequence (DNA): TGTGCCAGCAGCTTAGGACAGTCCACCGGGGAGCTGTTTTTT. Translating gives CASSLGQSTGELFF.

J is TRBJ2-5 and V is TRBV20-1, with D unclear. CDR1 DFQATT and CDR2 SNEGSKA come from the germline V gene (reference sequence). Trimming stripped 3 bases from V and 5 bases from J, with 7 bases between. The CDR3 has 11 amino acids. The CDR3 is CSARAAETQYF. CDR3 in DNA: TGCAGTGCTAGGGCTGCTGAGACCCAGTACTTC.

This chain joins TRBV7-9 and TRBJ1-6; 11 nucleotides line up with TRBD1. Germline values: CDR1 SEHNR, CDR2 FQNEAQ (reference sequence). CDR3 length: 15 amino acids. V dropped 1 base and J dropped 9; count of bases not matched to a gene: 2. Here the CDR3 reads CASSLGTGGGSPLHF. The CDR3 nucleotides read TGTGCCAGCAGCTTAGGGACAGGGGGCGGTTCACCCCTCCACTTT.

The chain carries TRBV5-6 and TRBJ2-1; 9 bases are a match to TRBD2. The trim removed 5 bases at V and 7 bases at J, leaving 13 bases unmatched. This CDR3 has 16 amino acids. In germline, CDR1 is SGHDT, CDR2 YYEEEE. The CDR3 sequence: CASSLLGSGSVNEQFF. The CDR3 DNA sequence: TGTGCCAGCAGTCTACTCGGTAGCGGGAGTGTAAATGAGCAGTTCTTC.

In DNA form, the CDR3 reads TGTGCCAGCAGTCTCGGGACAGCCTATGGCTACACCTTC. Protein product: CASSLGTAYGYTF. J is TRBJ1-2 and V is TRBV27; 7 nucleotides agree with TRBD1. The junction had 4 bases not matched to a gene; V was cut back by 5 bases and J by 4 bases. The CDR3 spans 13 residues. Germline assignment: CDR1 MNHEY and CDR2 SMNVEV (reference sequence).

The gene calls are TRBV2 and TRBJ1-3; D unclear. The germline V and J ends were trimmed by 2 bases and 4 bases, with 9 bases remaining between them. The length of the CDR3 is 14 residues. The germline gives CDR1 SNHLY, CDR2 FYNNEI. The CDR3 coding sequence is TGTGCCAGCAGTGAAAGAGGGAGCGGAAACACCATATATTTT. It is translated as CASSERGSGNTIYF.

The J gene is TRBJ2-1, the V gene TRBV29-1; maybe TRBD2 (5 bases). Germline V gene data show CDR1 as SQVTM and CDR2 as ANQGSEA. V gave up 3 bases and J gave up 0 bases, with 9 bases separating them. The CDR3 loop spans 14 amino acids. In DNA, the CDR3 is TGCAGCGTTGATGTAGGGAGCTCCTACAATGAGCAGTTCTTC. Its translation: CSVDVGSSYNEQFF.

The J gene is TRBJ2-3, the V gene TRBV5-1, with 13 bases identical to TRBD2. Germline V gene lookup returns CDR1 SGHRS and CDR2 YFSETQ. The junction had 7 bases not matched to a gene; V was cut back by 5 bases and J by 4 bases. CDR3 size: 16 residues. CDR3 in DNA: TGCGCCAGCAGACGTACTAGCGGGGGGGGCGCAGATACGCAGTATTTT. This codes for CASRRTSGGGADTQYF.

The chain links TRBV11-2 to TRBJ2-3; the D gene is possibly TRBD1 (7 bases). Trimming left V 3 bases short and J 2 bases short, with 15 bases between. Per germline, CDR1 SGHAT and CDR2 FQNNGV. CDR3 length equals 16 residues. The CDR3 spells CASSFRGDPTTDTQYF. The CDR3 DNA is TGTGCCAGCAGCTTCAGGGGGGACCCCACCACAGATACGCAGTATTTT.

This clone appeared a single time. J is TRBJ2-5 and V is TRBV29-1; D unclear. Per the germline V gene, CDR1 is SQVTM and CDR2 is ANQGSEA. V was pared by 4 bases and J by 5 bases, with 5 bases between. This CDR3 region has 10 residues. In DNA, the CDR3 is TGCAGCGTTGTGTCTGAGACCCAGTACTTC. As protein: CSVVSETQYF.

The V and J genes are TRBV7-8 and TRBJ1-1; D remains unclear. Germline-derived CDR1 and CDR2 are SGHVS and FQNEAQ. The CDR3 spans 16 residues. The germline V and J ends were trimmed by 0 bases and 4 bases, with 15 bases remaining between them. The CDR3: CASSLAGRPEGTEAFF. DNA for the CDR3: TGTGCCAGCAGCTTAGCGGGCAGGCCGGAGGGCACTGAAGCTTTCTTT.

The rearrangement links TRBV11-2 to TRBJ2-7, with TRBD2 matching over 7 bases. The CDR3 has 17 residues. V lost 5 bases, J lost 0 bases, and 13 bases stayed unmatched. From germline, CDR1 is SGHAT and CDR2 FQNNGV. CDR3: CASSPLPASGDSYEQYF. CDR3 DNA sequence: TGTGCCAGCAGCCCACTTCCTGCGAGCGGGGACTCCTACGAGCAGTACTTC.